Detailed here is one TCR beta chain. This record comes from a study of blood T cell repertoires in COVID-19. The repertoire was sequenced with immunoSEQ multiplex PCR; TCRdb's copy has only in-frame clones and lacks some. The repertoire has roughly 290,000 clones, 75% to 90% of them found once; the top ten carry about 1.7%. The source of this sequence is a woman between 40 and 50 years old who had recovered from COVID-19. Sequenced: PBMCs or T cells enriched from blood (not recorded which).

CDR3 region: CASSVLTGTGGASNQPQHF. The CDR3 DNA is TGTGCCAGTAGTGTCCTAACCGGGACAGGGGGCGCGAGCAATCAGCCCCAGCATTTT. This chain links TRBV19 with TRBJ1-5, with 12 nucleotides matching TRBD1. Germline V CDR1 and CDR2: LNHDA, SQIVND (reference sequence). The CDR3 is 19 amino acids. The V segment lost 5 bases and the J segment 1 base; nucleotides outside the gene matches: 12. The full variable domain, in which reference TRBV19 and TRBJ1-5 provide the parts outside the CDR3, is DGGITQSPKYLFRKEGQNVTLSCEQNLNHDAMYWYRQDPGQGLRLIYYSQIVNDFQKGDIAEGYSVSREKKESFPLTVTSAQKNPTAFYLCASSVLTGTGGASNQPQHFGDGTRLSIL.